This T cell receptor beta chain was found in a study of blood T cell repertoires in COVID-19. Study background: The origin of the acute and convalescent COVID-19 samples was the United States, Italy and Spain. From T cells, B-cell-depleted T cells, or PBMCs came the material, which was cDNA or gDNA.

Original analysis: By means of reference gene primer amplification, nucleated cell counts were estimated. Libraries were prepared by immunoSEQ multiplex PCR; TCRdb keeps only in-frame clonotypes and omits some of them. That table gives V, J and clone size, and the DNA gave D and trimming. The repertoire holds fewer than 350,000 clones, with approximately 90% as singletons. It was during active infection that Seattle patients were enrolled and then longitudinally followed. The CDR3 is 13 residues long. CDR1 is SEHNR and CDR2 is FQNEAQ in the germline V gene (reference sequence). Germline trimming cut 8 bases from V and 2 bases from J; bases unmatched to any gene: 4.

This receptor was taken from a woman in her 30s with COVID-19, enrolled during active disease. Material for sequencing was peripheral blood. This chain links TRBV7-9 with TRBJ1-2, with 8 bases aligning to TRBD1. In nucleotides, the CDR3 is TGTGCCAGCGAGCAGGGGGCAAACTATGGCTACACCTTC. This gives the protein CASEQGANYGYTF.